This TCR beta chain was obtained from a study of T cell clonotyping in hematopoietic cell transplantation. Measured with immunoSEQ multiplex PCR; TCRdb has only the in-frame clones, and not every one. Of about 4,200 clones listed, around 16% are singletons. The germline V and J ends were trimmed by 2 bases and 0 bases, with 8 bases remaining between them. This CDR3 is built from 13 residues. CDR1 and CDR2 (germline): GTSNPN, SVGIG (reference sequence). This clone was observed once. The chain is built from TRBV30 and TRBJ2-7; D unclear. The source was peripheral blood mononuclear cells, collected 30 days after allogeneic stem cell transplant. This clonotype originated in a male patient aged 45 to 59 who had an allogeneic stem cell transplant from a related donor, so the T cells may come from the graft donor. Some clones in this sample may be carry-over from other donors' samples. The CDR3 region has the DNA TGTGCCTGGAGTCACGGTTCCTCCTACGAGCAGTACTTC. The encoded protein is CAWSHGSSYEQYF.